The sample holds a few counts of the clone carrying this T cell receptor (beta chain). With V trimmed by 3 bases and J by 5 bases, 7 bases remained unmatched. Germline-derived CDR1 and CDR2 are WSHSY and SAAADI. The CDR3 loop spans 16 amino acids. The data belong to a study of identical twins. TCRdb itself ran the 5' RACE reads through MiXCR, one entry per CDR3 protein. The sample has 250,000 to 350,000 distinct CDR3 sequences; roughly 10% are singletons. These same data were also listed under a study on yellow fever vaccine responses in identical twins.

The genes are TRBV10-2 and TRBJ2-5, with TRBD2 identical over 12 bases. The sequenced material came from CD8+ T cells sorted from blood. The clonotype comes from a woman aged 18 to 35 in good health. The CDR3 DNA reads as TGCGCCAGCAGTGAAGGCCTAGCGGGAGGGTATGAGACCCAGTACTTC. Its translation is CASSEGLAGGYETQYF.